This T cell receptor beta chain was identified in a study of beta chain features in type 1 diabetes. This clone has more than one count but fewer than ten. CDR3 length: 13 residues. Germline V gene sequence: CDR1 ENHRY, CDR2 SYGVKD. V shed 11 bases, J shed 2 bases, and the junction held 4 bases outside the gene matches. Sequencing targeted expressed TCRB transcripts, as all isolated RNA had been reverse transcribed. Sequencing used immunoSEQ multiplex PCR; TCRdb keeps in-frame clones, though not all of them. Found here are 300,000 to 350,000 clones, 14% of them singletons; the top ten hold 6.7%. Sequenced sample: central memory CD4+ T cells from blood. The gene calls are TRBV10-3 and TRBJ1-4, with 8 bases that match TRBD1. This TCR was sampled from a man under 40 in good health. As DNA, the CDR3 is TGTGCCGCCCGGACAGGGACTAATGAAAAACTGTTTTTT. Protein product: CAARTGTNEKLFF.